These 3 T cell receptor beta chains were all obtained from the same sample, sequenced in a study of blood T cell repertoires in COVID-19. The assay was immunoSEQ multiplex PCR, and TCRdb's table has in-frame clones only and misses some. The table includes roughly 300,000 clones, roughly 90% detected once. Sequenced input: peripheral blood. The receptor source for this set is a man between 18 and 35 years old with active or convalescent COVID-19.

The chain joins TRBV7-9 to TRBJ1-1; D is perhaps TRBD1 (6 bases). The germline CDR1 and CDR2 sequences are SEHNR and FQNEAQ (reference sequence). This CDR3 is 13 amino acids long. V dropped 4 bases and J dropped 1 base, with 7 bases sitting between them. CDR3 bases: TGTGCCAGCAGCTCACAGGGGAACACTGAAGCTTTCTTT. Protein sequence: CASSSQGNTEAFF.

This chain links TRBV7-8 with TRBJ2-7; no clear D gene. Trimming pared 0 bases from V and 1 base from J, leaving 10 bases between. Germline CDR1 reads SGHVS; CDR2 reads FQNEAQ. The CDR3 sequence is 15 residues long. CDR3 protein: CASSLASGNSYEQYF. The CDR3 nucleotides read TGTGCCAGCAGCTTAGCATCAGGAAATTCCTACGAGCAGTACTTC.

J is TRBJ1-1 and V is TRBV20-1; 8 bases line up with TRBD1. The CDR3 is 11 residues long. V was clipped by 5 bases and J by 7 bases; unmatched bases: 3. The germline V gene has CDR1 DFQATT and CDR2 SNEGSKA (reference sequence). CDR3 residues: CSAQGQVEAFF. Here the CDR3 DNA reads TGCAGTGCTCAGGGACAGGTTGAAGCTTTCTTT.